This T cell receptor beta chain was profiled in a study of neurological immune-mediated disorders. This clonotype has a count of ten or more. Its specificity is unknown. The making of cDNA relied on 5'RACE with 10-nucleotide random UMIs. TCRdb processed the 5' RACE reads anew with MiXCR; each CDR3 protein has one entry. The sample has 77,000 or so distinct CDR3 sequences, approximately 9.4% seen once; the top ten hold 1.5% to 2%. Trimming cost V 4 bases and J 5 bases, with 12 bases left between them. This CDR3 contains 13 residues. Looked up from germline, CDR1 is SGHRS and CDR2 is YFSETQ. PBMCs numbering 2 million and stored at -80 C yielded the unsorted libraries. General study results and limits: Subjects shared no identical expanded-clone CDR3 amino acid sequences, suggesting private TCR-beta repertoires in all groups. Healthy controls had more TCR clonal expansion than multiple sclerosis, which showed the least, whereas HTLV-1-associated myelopathy showed the most.

The clonotype comes from a man aged 50-59 years in good health. V gene TRBV5-1 combines with J gene TRBJ2-5, with D perhaps matching TRBD2 (5 bases). Sequences were obtained from PBMCs. Here the CDR3 reads CASSPGVGETQYF. The CDR3 coding sequence is TGCGCCAGCAGCCCCGGGGTTGGGGAGACCCAGTACTTC.